The 5 T cell receptor beta chains below come from one sample, sequenced in a study of blood T cell repertoires in COVID-19. Assay used: immunoSEQ multiplex PCR; TCRdb lists only in-frame clones, some missing. The sample yields approximately 72,000 clones, 86% seen once. Sequenced material: peripheral blood. These receptors came from a woman in her sixties with acute or convalescent COVID-19.

The chain combines TRBV11-3 with TRBJ1-1; a possible D gene is TRBD1 (5 bases). CDR3 length: 14 residues. The germline V gene has CDR1 SGHNT and CDR2 YENEEA. Trimming removed 5 bases at V and 6 bases at J, with 16 bases between. CDR3 in amino acids: CASSPGRGSAEAFF. CDR3 bases: TGTGCCAGCAGCCCAGGGAGGGGCAGCGCTGAAGCTTTCTTT. Full variable domain (missing parts from reference TRBV11-3 and TRBJ1-1): EAGVVQSPRYKIIEKKQPVAFWCNPISGHNTLYWYLQNLGQGPELLIRYENEEAVDDSQLPKDRFSAERLKGVDSTLKIQPAELGDSAVYLCASSPGRGSAEAFFGQGTRLTVV.

The chain employs TRBV5-4 and TRBJ2-3; TRBD1 matches 8 bases. The CDR3 spans 14 residues. In germline, CDR1 is SGHNT, CDR2 YYREEE (reference sequence). J gave up 5 bases and V 1 base, and 3 bases lay outside the gene matches. The DNA of the CDR3 is TGTGCCAGCAGCTTGAACAGGGGGATAGATACGCAGTATTTT. It is translated as CASSLNRGIDTQYF.

J is TRBJ2-5 and V is TRBV19; the match to TRBD2 covers 7 bases. Germline loops: CDR1 LNHDA, CDR2 SQIVND (reference sequence). J lost 5 bases, V lost 3 bases, and 6 bases had no gene match. The length of the CDR3 is 14 residues. The CDR3 DNA follows: TGTGCCAGTAGTATTGCGACAGCGGGGGAGACCCAGTACTTC. It specifies CASSIATAGETQYF.

This CDR3 reads CASSFRLTGSYEQYF. CDR3 coding DNA: TGTGCCAGCAGTTTCCGGCTAACAGGGTCCTACGAGCAGTACTTC. The chain carries TRBV27 and TRBJ2-7; a weak D match, TRBD1 (6 bases). V was pared by 3 bases and J by 1 base, with 13 bases between. Looked up from germline, CDR1 is MNHEY and CDR2 is SMNVEV (reference sequence). This CDR3 spans 15 amino acids.

This rearrangement joins TRBV13 to TRBJ2-4; 11 nucleotides line up with TRBD2. This CDR3 region has 19 residues. Trimming removed 1 base from V and 0 bases from J; junction bases left unmatched: 8. Germline CDR1 and CDR2: PRHDT and FYEKMQ (reference sequence). The CDR3 loop is CASSLAQPGLAVAKNIQYF. The CDR3 nucleotides read TGTGCCAGCAGCTTAGCCCAACCGGGACTAGCGGTAGCCAAAAACATTCAGTACTTC.